The TCR beta chain under discussion was sequenced for a study of graft-versus-host responses after intestinal transplantation. Points on this clone: The antigen is not known.

TCRdb's table, derived via immunoSEQ multiplex PCR, lists solely in-frame clones and lacks some. This repertoire shows around 9,500 clones, over 75% found once; its top ten account for roughly 10%. CDR3 size: 16 residues. Overall study results and limits: Recipient bone marrow held GvH clones, some seen earlier in ileum or blood. Where graft-donor T cell macrochimerism was present, patients had high graft-versus-host to host-versus-graft clonal ratios in allografts.

The rearrangement links TRBV7-5 to TRBJ1-1; no check of the table's D call, TRBD1, against the DNA was made. TRBV7-5 is a pseudogene segment. This sequence originates from a human patient who received an intestinal transplant, so some T cells may come from the graft donor. This material consisted of PBMCs, taken 230 to 250 days after intestinal transplant. CDR3 nucleotides: TGTGTCAGAAGCCCGGACCCCCCTGGGACAGCCCTTGAAGCTTTCTTT. Translated, it gives CVRSPDPPGTALEAFF.